Sequencing of this T cell receptor (beta chain) was carried out in a study of beta chain features in type 1 diabetes. Notes on the study in general: cDNA sequencing could over-represent cells with high TCR expression. Shorter TCRB CDR3s, moderately but significantly so, marked every one of the four CD4+ subsets in Type 1 diabetes patients.

A sort by CD45RO/CCR7/CD25/CD127/CD95/CD27 yielded CD4+ naive, central memory, regulatory and stem cell-like memory cells. Per the germline V gene, CDR1 is SGHDT and CDR2 is YYEEEE. V dropped 6 bases and J dropped 4 bases, with 16 bases sitting between them. The length of the CDR3 is 14 residues. cDNA synthesis used the whole RNA isolate, giving expressed TCRB sequences. Sequencing was performed with immunoSEQ multiplex PCR; in TCRdb, only in-frame clones are kept and a portion is missing. The data hold roughly 140,000 clones, with nearly 50% observed a single time. As regards this clone: Its specificity is not known.

This receptor was identified in a man younger than 35 in good health. Sequenced: Tregs from blood. V is TRBV5-6 and J is TRBJ1-1; the D gene is possibly TRBD1 (5 bases). DNA of the CDR3: TGTGCCAGCATCGGGGTCCTGGGGGGCACTGAAGCTTTCTTT. Translation gives CASIGVLGGTEAFF.